This record covers a single T cell receptor (beta chain). Its target antigen remains unknown. No base qualities exist here, and no much larger clone lies one base off it. This record belongs to a study of blood T cell repertoires in COVID-19 (dated by TCRdb to the early 2020s). About the study as a whole: Samples from collaborators originated in the United States, Italy and Spain and spanned both the acute and convalescent phases of COVID-19. The prospective study material was composed of cDNA or gDNA derived from T cells, B-cell-depleted T cells, or PBMCs. The dataset comprised deeply sampled blood TCRbeta repertoires from subjects exposed to, actively infected with, or recovered from COVID-19. The repertoires were released in a freely available public database meant as a resource for research on the immune response to SARS-CoV-2. The samples were drawn from two sources: the first 160 participants of the ongoing ImmuneRACE study, and 1,200 or so subjects contributed by 6 global collaborators. Nearly every sample came with metadata listing a de-identified subject ID, COVID-19 status, age in years and sex. Where available, HLA class I and class II types were taken from metadata supplied by the sample provider and were not determined by assay-based typing. Results the study describes overall, beyond this receptor: How much clinical and demographic metadata was included differed by source and by participant, and the metadata was provided uncurated.

TCRbeta CDR3 regions were amplified from genomic DNA using the immunoSEQ Assay, a bias-controlled multiplex PCR. The authors' pipeline ran thus. The number of nucleated cells in each sample was estimated by amplification of reference gene primers within the assay. Sequence reads were collapsed and filtered to measure the absolute abundance of every unique TCRbeta CDR3 rearrangement. For each sample, productive Simpson clonality was calculated as the square root of Simpson's diversity index over productive rearrangements. TCRdb mirrors the immuneACCESS table, restricted to in-frame sequences. Some clones are absent from its copies; in checked studies, under half trace to an unresolved V gene, and the reason for the others is unknown. Clone size and V and J calls were adopted from that table, with D and trimming inferred from the DNA. Here the sample has 200,000 to 300,000 clones; over 90% occur a single time. The ten biggest clones cover approximately 0.8% of the sample.

One collaborating source in Seattle enrolled patients while the patients were actively infected and followed the patients over time throughout the course of disease. Collaborating institutions collected whole blood in K2EDTA tubes following their own protocols. For TCRbeta analysis, collaborator samples were shipped as frozen whole blood, as isolated PBMCs, or as DNA extracted from either sample type. This TCR derives from a man younger than 40 with COVID-19, enrolled during active disease. The sample consisted of peripheral blood.

The CDR3 reads CASSRQETGNTIYF. In nucleotide form, the sequence is TGTGCCAGCAGCCGACAGGAGACTGGAAACACCATATATTTT. The chain is assembled from TRBV3-1 (or the pseudogene TRBV3-2) and TRBJ1-3; the best D guess is TRBD1, with 6 bases matching. CDR1 and CDR2 are read off the germline V gene (reference sequence) as LGHDT and YNNKEL. V gives up 4 bases and J gives up 2 bases, and the segment between their germline ends measures 9 bases. The CDR3 contains 14 residues, cysteine and phenylalanine counted. Here the CDR3 DNA is all that survives: 42 bases in frame from base 1.